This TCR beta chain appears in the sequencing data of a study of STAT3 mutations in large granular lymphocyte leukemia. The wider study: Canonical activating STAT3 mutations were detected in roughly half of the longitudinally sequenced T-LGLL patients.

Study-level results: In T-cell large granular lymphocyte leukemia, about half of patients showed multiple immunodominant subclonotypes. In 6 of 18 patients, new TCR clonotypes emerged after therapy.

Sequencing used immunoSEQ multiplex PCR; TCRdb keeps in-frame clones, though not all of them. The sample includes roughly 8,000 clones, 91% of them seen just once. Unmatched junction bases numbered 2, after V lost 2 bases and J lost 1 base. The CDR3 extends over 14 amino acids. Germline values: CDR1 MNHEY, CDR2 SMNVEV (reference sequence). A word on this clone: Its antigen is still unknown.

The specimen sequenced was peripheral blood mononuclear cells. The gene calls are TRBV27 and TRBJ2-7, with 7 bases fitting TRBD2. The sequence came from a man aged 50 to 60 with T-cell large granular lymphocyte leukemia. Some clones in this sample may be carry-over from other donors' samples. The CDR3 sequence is CASSLGTTSYEQYF. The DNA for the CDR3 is TGTGCCAGCAGTTTAGGGACTACTTCCTACGAGCAGTACTTC.